The next 15 T cell receptor beta chains were all read from a single sample in a study of control samples from healthy donors and cancer patients. The table came from immunoSEQ multiplex PCR; TCRdb's copy has only in-frame clones and leaves some out. The sample shows about 170,000 clones, approximately 90% of them seen only once. Sequencing was carried out using blood. Receptors were obtained from a man younger than 45 in good health.

The chain is built from TRBV28 and TRBJ2-7; D call uncertain. Trimming shortened V by 8 bases and J by 2 bases, and 16 bases separated the two germline ends. Germline V gene sequence: CDR1 MDHEN, CDR2 SYDVKM. CDR3 length: 14 residues. The CDR3 DNA is TGTGCCAGCGTAGACCGCGCGGCACCCTACGAGCAGTACTTC. This translates into CASVDRAAPYEQYF.

This rearrangement joins TRBV19 to TRBJ2-7, with 7 bases matching TRBD1. V was clipped by 7 bases and J by 2 bases; unmatched bases: 2. Germline lookup yields CDR1 LNHDA and CDR2 SQIVND (reference sequence). The CDR3 length is 12 residues. This chain's CDR3 is CASTQGAYEQYF. In DNA form, the CDR3 reads TGTGCCAGTACTCAGGGGGCCTACGAGCAGTACTTC. The whole variable domain, filled in from reference TRBV19 and TRBJ2-7, reads DGGITQSPKYLFRKEGQNVTLSCEQNLNHDAMYWYRQDPGQGLRLIYYSQIVNDFQKGDIAEGYSVSREKKESFPLTVTSAQKNPTAFYLCASTQGAYEQYFGPGTRLTVT.

This clone was picked up one time. Here the CDR3 reads CASSYTQWADTQYF. In DNA, the CDR3 is TGTGCCAGCAGTTACACTCAGTGGGCAGATACGCAGTATTTT. The chain links TRBV6-6 to TRBJ2-3; D unclear. Germline CDR1 MNHNY, CDR2 SVGAGI (reference sequence). The CDR3 contains 14 residues. Trimming stripped 2 bases from V and 4 bases from J, with 10 bases between.

The genes are TRBV5-4 and TRBJ1-4; TRBD1 agrees at 10 bases. The CDR3 sequence is 17 residues long. Germline CDR1 SGHNT, CDR2 YYREEE (reference sequence). Trimming removed 3 bases from V and 5 bases from J; junction bases left unmatched: 10. The CDR3 protein is CASSSTPPGQGNEKLFF. The CDR3 DNA reads as TGTGCCAGCAGCTCGACGCCCCCGGGACAGGGGAATGAAAAACTGTTTTTT.

The chain couples TRBV24-1 to TRBJ2-7, with D possibly being TRBD1 (6 bases). V shed 7 bases and J shed 2 bases, with 14 bases lying between them. The CDR3 consists of 14 residues. Germline V CDR1 and CDR2: KGHDR, SFDVKD. The CDR3, as DNA: TGTGCCACCAGAGCGACAGGTCCCCCCTACGAGCAGTACTTC. The encoded protein is CATRATGPPYEQYF.

The chain recombines TRBV5-4 with TRBJ2-1; TRBD2 aligns across 9 bases. There are 15 residues in the CDR3. The J segment lost 7 bases and the V segment lost 4 bases, leaving 9 bases of the junction unmatched. Germline CDR1 SGHNT, CDR2 YYREEE (reference sequence). CDR3 coding DNA: TGTGCCAGCAGCCTCGCGGGGGGGCTTGGTAATGAGCAGTTCTTC. It is translated as CASSLAGGLGNEQFF.

The chain uses TRBV6-5 and TRBJ2-5; 11 bases are shared with TRBD1. This CDR3 is 15 amino acids long. Looked up from germline, CDR1 is MNHEY and CDR2 is SVGAGI. The V and J ends lost 6 bases and 3 bases, in that order; junction bases with no gene match: 6. The CDR3 is CASSVGQGEKETQYF. As DNA, the CDR3 is TGTGCCAGCAGCGTGGGACAGGGGGAGAAAGAGACCCAGTACTTC.

This clone has only one observation. The rearrangement uses TRBV7-9 and TRBJ1-1; no definite D call. The CDR3 totals 11 residues. In germline, CDR1 is SEHNR, CDR2 FQNEAQ (reference sequence). V was trimmed by 8 bases and J by 0 bases, leaving 4 bases between them. The chain's CDR3 is CASPLNTEAFF. CDR3 bases: TGTGCCAGCCCACTGAACACTGAAGCTTTCTTT.

The chain carries TRBV4-3 and TRBJ1-2, with 10 nucleotides matching TRBD1. This CDR3 is built from 14 residues. Trimming took 5 bases from V and 7 from J; bases not matched to a gene: 7. The germline V gene encodes CDR1 LGHNA and CDR2 YSLEER. The CDR3 bases are TGCGCCAGCAGCTCAACCGGGACAGGGGCTGGCTACACCTTC. This gives the protein CASSSTGTGAGYTF.

This sequence joins TRBV29-1 and TRBJ1-2; the D is unclear. This CDR3 comprises 11 residues. Trimming removed 3 bases from V and 4 bases from J, with 6 bases in between. Looked up from germline, CDR1 is SQVTM and CDR2 is ANQGSEA. CDR3 region: CSVEYTYGYTF. The CDR3 bases are TGCAGCGTTGAGTACACCTATGGCTACACCTTC.

The genes are TRBV10-3 and TRBJ1-5; D remains unclear. This CDR3 comprises 11 residues. V lost 4 bases and J 7 bases, leaving 5 bases between the germline ends. Looked up from germline, CDR1 is ENHRY and CDR2 is SYGVKD. The CDR3 bases are TGTGCCATCAGTGTGGGGCAGCCCCAGCATTTT. Its protein is CAISVGQPQHF.

Comment on this clone: The sample holds other DNA sequences that translate to the same CDR3. The V and J genes are TRBV3-1 (or the pseudogene TRBV3-2) and TRBJ2-5, with unresolved D. In germline, CDR1 is LGHDT, CDR2 YNNKEL (reference sequence). V was shortened by 2 bases and J by 4 bases, with 2 bases between the two germline ends. The CDR3 is 11 residues long. The CDR3 nucleotides read TGTGCCAGCAGCCAACGAGAGACCCAGTACTTC. This codes for CASSQRETQYF.

This clone was seen just once. The chain couples TRBV7-6 to TRBJ2-7; perhaps TRBD1 as D (6 bases). The germline V and J ends were trimmed by 1 base and 0 bases, with 7 bases remaining between them. The CDR3 is 14 residues long. Looked up from germline, CDR1 is SGHVS and CDR2 is FNYEAQ. CDR3 region: CASSLGDTSYEQYF. DNA of the CDR3: TGTGCCAGCAGCTTAGGGGACACCTCCTACGAGCAGTACTTC.

The V gene is TRBV7-2, the J gene TRBJ1-1; 9 bases match TRBD1. Germline values: CDR1 SGHTA, CDR2 FQGNSA. V trimming: 6 bases; J trimming: 7 bases; junction bases outside the gene matches: 9. This CDR3 is built from 14 residues. CDR3 amino acids: CASSQRTGDGEAFF. The CDR3 DNA reads as TGTGCCAGCAGTCAGAGGACAGGGGACGGTGAAGCTTTCTTT.

This sequence joins TRBV29-1 and TRBJ1-2; 8 bases are a match to TRBD1. The CDR3 covers 13 residues. Germline CDR1 reads SQVTM; CDR2 reads ANQGSEA. The junction had 4 bases not matched to a gene; V was cut back by 3 bases and J by 4 bases. The CDR3 DNA follows: TGCAGCGTTGAGGAAGGACAGGGCTATGGCTACACCTTC. The encoded protein is CSVEEGQGYGYTF.